This T cell receptor beta chain was sequenced during a study of regulatory T cells in long-lasting Graves disease. Relying on iRepertoire HTBI primers and Arm-PCR of CDR3 regions, the team built TCR beta libraries. MiXCR, run by TCRdb on the multiplex PCR reads, gives a single entry per CDR3 protein. The profile shows 390,000 or so distinct CDR3 sequences, roughly 25% of them singletons. As to time point: persistent/refractory GD, antithyroid drugs over 5 years with positive TRAb. The TCR library was made from RNA extracted from PBMCs. Ten or more counts support this clonotype. J lost 1 base, V lost 5 bases, and 6 bases had no gene match. The CDR3 sequence is 15 residues long. CDR1 and CDR2 from the germline V gene are MNHEY and SMNVEV (reference sequence).

The TCR originated in a woman aged 40 to 49 with Graves disease. The sample was peripheral blood mononuclear cells (PBMCs), taken when the disease was refractory, from a patient treated with antithyroid drugs. The V call is TRBV27, the J call TRBJ1-2; TRBD1 matches 8 bases. DNA for the CDR3: TGTGCCAGCAGTCCCAGGACAGGGCTTAACTATGGCTACACCTTC. It yields the protein CASSPRTGLNYGYTF.